The source of this TCR beta chain is a study of cytomegalovirus exposure and HLA in healthy donors. General observations from the study: TRBV6-2, TRBV6-3 and some other V segments were excluded as indistinguishable.

PCR employed 60 Vbeta and 13 Jbeta primers. The protocol was immunoSEQ multiplex PCR, while the TCRdb copy is restricted to in-frame clones and leaves out a portion. This sample carries about 96,000 clones, around 79% of them seen once, and the ten largest clones take 3%. Details on this clone: The antigen remains unidentified.

V lost 5 bases and J lost 4; bases outside the gene matches: 3. The CDR3 has 13 amino acids. Germline V gives CDR1 SGHVS, CDR2 FQNEAQ. The rearrangement links TRBV7-8 to TRBJ2-5; 8 bases align to TRBD2. Material for sequencing was PBMCs. This clonotype was obtained from a female donor in good health and CMV-seropositive. In DNA, the CDR3 is TGTGCCAGCAGCGGCGGGGGGACAGAGACCCAGTACTTC. Its protein product is CASSGGGTETQYF.